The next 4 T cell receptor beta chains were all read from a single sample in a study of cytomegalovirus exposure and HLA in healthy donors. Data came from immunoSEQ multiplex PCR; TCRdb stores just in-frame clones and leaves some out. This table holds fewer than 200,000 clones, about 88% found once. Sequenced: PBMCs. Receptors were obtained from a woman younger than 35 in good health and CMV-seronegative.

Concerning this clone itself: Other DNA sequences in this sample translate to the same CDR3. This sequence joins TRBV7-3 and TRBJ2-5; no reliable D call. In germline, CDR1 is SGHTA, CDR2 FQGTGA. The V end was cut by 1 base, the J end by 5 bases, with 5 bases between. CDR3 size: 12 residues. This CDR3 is CASSLNGETQYF. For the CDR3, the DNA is TGTGCCAGCAGCTTAAACGGGGAGACCCAGTACTTC.

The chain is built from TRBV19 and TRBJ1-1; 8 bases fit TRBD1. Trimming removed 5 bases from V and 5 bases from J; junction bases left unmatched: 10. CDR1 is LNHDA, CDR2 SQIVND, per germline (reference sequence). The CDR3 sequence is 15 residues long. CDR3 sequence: CASSLRTGTRTEAFF. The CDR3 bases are TGTGCCAGTAGTCTCCGGACAGGGACGAGAACTGAAGCTTTCTTT.

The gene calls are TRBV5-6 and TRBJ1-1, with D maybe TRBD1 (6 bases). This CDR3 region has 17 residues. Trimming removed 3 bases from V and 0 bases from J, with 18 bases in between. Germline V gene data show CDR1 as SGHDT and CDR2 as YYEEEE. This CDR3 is CASSSEGVPLVNTEAFF. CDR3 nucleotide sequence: TGTGCCAGCAGCTCCGAGGGGGTCCCCCTGGTGAACACTGAAGCTTTCTTT. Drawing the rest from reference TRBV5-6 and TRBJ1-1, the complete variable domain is DAGVTQSPTHLIKTRGQQVTLRCSPKSGHDTVSWYQQALGQGPQFIFQYYEEEERQRGNFPDRFSGHQFPNYSSELNVNALLLGDSALYLCASSSEGVPLVNTEAFFGQGTRLTVV.

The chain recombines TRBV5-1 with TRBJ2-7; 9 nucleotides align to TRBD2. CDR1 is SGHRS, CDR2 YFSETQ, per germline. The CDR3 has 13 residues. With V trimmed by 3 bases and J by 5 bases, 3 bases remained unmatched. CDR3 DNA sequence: TGCGCCAGCAGCTCCGGGACTAGCAACGAGCAGTACTTC. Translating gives CASSSGTSNEQYF.